This T cell receptor beta chain was observed in a study of T cell repertoires in cytomegalovirus infection. TCRdb recomputed calls from the reads with MiXCR, one row per CDR3 protein. Altogether approximately 100,000 distinct CDR3 sequences are present, around 45% being singletons, with the ten largest covering around 74%. Study-wide results and limits: The ex vivo response showed dominance by HLA-C-restricted CMV-specific TCR beta clonotypes.

Trimming stripped 3 bases from V and 2 bases from J, with 10 bases between. The CDR3 covers 14 residues. Germline V gives CDR1 MDHEN, CDR2 SYDVKM. Concerning this clonotype: The antigen remains undetermined.

This clonotype was sampled from a human donor in good health (CMV status not recorded). Some clones in this sample may be carry-over from other donors' samples. Sample: CD8+ T cells from cultured PBMCs, taken from culture after CMV antigen stimulation. The rearrangement links TRBV28 to TRBJ1-1; D unresolved. The CDR3 spells CASSFRGGNTEAFF. Here the CDR3 DNA reads TGTGCCAGCAGTTTCCGGGGAGGTAACACTGAAGCTTTCTTT.